The TCR beta chain described here comes from a study of T cells in Graves' hyperthyroidism and ophthalmopathy. Study-level points and caveats: The authors' 13 V-J model separated ophthalmopathy from stable hyperthyroidism.

There were TCR beta CDR3 regions amplified from RNA transcripts. The HTBI primer set served for first-round RT-PCR of the TCR CDR3. From the multiplex PCR reads, TCRdb called clonotypes with MiXCR, one entry per CDR3 protein. The table includes more than 300,000 distinct CDR3 sequences, 14% detected once. This clonotype was seen at least ten times. No antigen is known for it. The CDR3 is 18 amino acids. Trimming removed 1 base from V and 0 bases from J; junction bases left unmatched: 7. Germline CDR1 SGHAT, CDR2 FQNNGV. This receptor was taken from a woman aged 25-40 years with Graves' hyperthyroidism. The chain combines TRBV11-2 with TRBJ2-1; 9 bases are shared with TRBD2. Sequenced sample: blood. The CDR3 protein is CASSLVVTAGGSYNEQFF. CDR3 coding DNA: TGTGCCAGCAGCTTAGTTGTGACAGCGGGAGGCTCCTACAATGAGCAGTTCTTC.